Following are 19 T cell receptor beta chains from one sample sequenced in a study of T cell changes during pregnancy in multiple sclerosis (dated by TCRdb to between 2019 and 2020). Libraries were made using the immunoSEQ multiplex PCR assay. TCRdb limited this immuneACCESS table to in-frame rearrangements with V and J called. A share of clones is missing; checked studies link under half to unresolved V genes, and the rest is unexplained. Across this sample there are roughly 87,000 clones, with 91% seen only once. The top ten clonotypes cover 3.5% to 4% of the sample. Sequenced material: PBMCs, taken in the first trimester of pregnancy. These receptors came from a female donor in good health, serving as a control in a pregnancy study. Some clones in this sample may be carry-over from other donors' samples.

The chain employs TRBV10-3 and TRBJ2-2; D is uncertain. The CDR3 is 15 residues long. Trimming left V 3 bases short and J 0 bases short, with 8 bases between. CDR1 ENHRY and CDR2 SYGVKD come from the germline V gene. The CDR3 sequence is CAISDSVSNTGELFF. For the CDR3, the DNA is TGTGCCATCAGTGACAGCGTTTCGAACACCGGGGAGCTGTTTTTT.

This clone appeared a few times. The chain has TRBV20-1 and TRBJ2-1, with D hard to call. Germline CDR1 and CDR2: DFQATT and SNEGSKA (reference sequence). Trimming left V 6 bases short and J 9 bases short, with 3 bases between. The length of the CDR3 is 8 residues. Written as DNA, the CDR3 is TGCAGTGCGGCTGAGCAGTTCTTC. It translates to CSAAEQFF.

The rearrangement joins TRBV2 to TRBJ1-1; no definite D call. The germline V gene has CDR1 SNHLY and CDR2 FYNNEI. V dropped 7 bases and J dropped 6 bases, with 12 bases sitting between them. CDR3 length: 12 residues. CDR3 in amino acids: CASTLGQAEAFF. DNA of the CDR3: TGTGCCAGCACGCTTGGGCAGGCTGAAGCTTTCTTT.

The chain has TRBV27 and TRBJ2-1, with 8 positions matching TRBD2. Germline values: CDR1 MNHEY, CDR2 SMNVEV (reference sequence). V trimming: 7 bases; J trimming: 4 bases; junction bases outside the gene matches: 6. The CDR3 consists of 14 residues. Here the CDR3 reads CASKKAGGYNEQFF. CDR3 DNA: TGTGCCAGCAAAAAGGCGGGAGGATACAATGAGCAGTTCTTC.

This clone showed up just once. The chain carries TRBV4-2 and TRBJ2-1; 9 bases are shared with TRBD2. The trim removed 4 bases at V and 6 bases at J, leaving 7 bases unmatched. Germline V CDR1 and CDR2: LGHNA, YNFKEQ. The CDR3 runs to 15 residues. The CDR3 region is CASSRIAGVGNEQFF. CDR3 sequence (DNA): TGTGCCAGCAGCCGAATAGCGGGAGTTGGCAATGAGCAGTTCTTC.

This clone was counted a single time. The chain is built from TRBV7-9 and TRBJ2-1, with a tentative D call TRBD1 (6 bases). Germline V gene sequence: CDR1 SEHNR, CDR2 FQNEAQ (reference sequence). V lost 2 bases and J 6 bases, leaving 11 bases between the germline ends. The CDR3 is 14 amino acids. CDR3 sequence: CASSLPLRGNEQFF. Written as DNA, the CDR3 is TGTGCCAGCAGCTTACCCCTCAGGGGCAATGAGCAGTTCTTC.

A single count supports this clone. Other DNA sequences in the same sample also yield this CDR3. The chain has TRBV28 and TRBJ2-1; 10 bases fit TRBD2. This CDR3 is built from 15 residues. Trimming took 6 bases from V and 1 from J; bases not matched to a gene: 3. Germline CDR1 and CDR2: MDHEN and SYDVKM. CDR3: CASRRAGGSYNEQFF. CDR3 sequence (DNA): TGTGCCAGCAGGAGAGCGGGGGGGTCCTACAATGAGCAGTTCTTC.

This chain connects TRBV5-1 to TRBJ2-7; 11 positions agree with TRBD1. Looked up from germline, CDR1 is SGHRS and CDR2 is YFSETQ. This CDR3 comprises 12 residues. V lost 7 bases, J lost 4 bases, and 1 base stayed unmatched. The DNA for the CDR3 is TGCGCCAGCGGGGACAGGGGGTACGAGCAGTACTTC. Its translation: CASGDRGYEQYF.

The gene calls are TRBV28 and TRBJ2-3; 13 bases agree with TRBD2. CDR1 and CDR2 from the germline V gene are MDHEN and SYDVKM. There are 17 residues in the CDR3. V trimming: 4 bases; J trimming: 5 bases; junction bases outside the gene matches: 9. CDR3 sequence (DNA): TGTGCCAGCAGTTCCCAAGTACTAGCGGGGGGGGGAGATACGCAGTATTTT. Protein sequence: CASSSQVLAGGGDTQYF.

The J gene is TRBJ1-2, the V gene TRBV6-6; 8 bases agree with TRBD1. Germline V gene data show CDR1 as MNHNY and CDR2 as SVGAGI (reference sequence). This CDR3 spans 16 amino acids. V shed 2 bases, J shed 0 bases, and the junction held 5 bases outside the gene matches. CDR3 residues: CASSYPGQAPNYGYTF. The CDR3 DNA is TGTGCCAGCAGTTACCCGGGACAGGCACCTAACTATGGCTACACCTTC.

The table lists this clone with a few counts. The chain links TRBV19 to TRBJ1-1, with D possibly matching TRBD1 (6 bases). CDR3 size: 14 residues. Germline V CDR1 and CDR2: LNHDA, SQIVND (reference sequence). V shed 1 base and J shed 4 bases, with 10 bases lying between them. For the CDR3, the DNA is TGTGCCAGTAGTATAGGGGCAGGGGTCACTGAAGCTTTCTTT. Encoded protein: CASSIGAGVTEAFF.

This clone was found once. In nucleotides, the CDR3 is TGTGCCTGGATAAGGGGTCGGTTGGGAGGCTACACCTTC. Translating gives CAWIRGRLGGYTF. This sequence joins TRBV30 and TRBJ1-2; TRBD1 is a possible D gene (5 bases). Trimming cost V 4 bases and J 8 bases, with 17 bases left between them. Germline CDR1 and CDR2: GTSNPN and SVGIG (reference sequence). The CDR3 runs 13 residues.

This chain uses TRBV11-2 with TRBJ2-3; the match to TRBD2 covers 7 bases. The junction had 8 bases not matched to a gene; V was cut back by 6 bases and J by 8 bases. The CDR3 has 13 amino acids. From germline, CDR1 is SGHAT and CDR2 FQNNGV. CDR3 in amino acids: CASRPTGEGTQYF. In DNA, the CDR3 is TGTGCCAGCAGACCGACTGGGGAGGGTACGCAGTATTTT.

This clone was seen once. V gene TRBV28 combines with J gene TRBJ2-7; 10 bases fit TRBD2. The CDR3 sequence is 15 residues long. The V gene end was trimmed by 2 bases and the J gene end by 4 bases; junction bases not matched to a gene: 5. Germline values: CDR1 MDHEN, CDR2 SYDVKM. The CDR3 here is CASSLPSGGEYEQYF. CDR3 DNA sequence: TGTGCCAGCAGTTTACCTAGCGGGGGAGAATACGAGCAGTACTTC.

The CDR3 DNA reads TGCAGCGTGGACAGGGAGCAAGAGACCCAGTACTTC. This codes for CSVDREQETQYF. The genes are TRBV29-1 and TRBJ2-5; 8 bases are shared with TRBD1. This CDR3 contains 12 residues. After removal of 6 bases from V and 2 bases from J, the junction contained 2 bases not matched to a gene. Germline CDR1 and CDR2: SQVTM and ANQGSEA.

CDR3 nucleotide sequence: TGTGCCAGCAGCGCGGACTACCAAGAGACCCAGTACTTC. Protein product: CASSADYQETQYF. This sequence joins TRBV14 and TRBJ2-5; possible D gene TRBD2, 5 bases. In germline, CDR1 is SGHDN, CDR2 FVKESK. This CDR3 has 13 residues. Trimming stripped 5 bases from V and 0 bases from J, with 7 bases between.

The rearrangement joins TRBV19 to TRBJ2-6, with TRBD2 as a possible D gene (5 bases). This CDR3 is 20 amino acids long. Germline lookup yields CDR1 LNHDA and CDR2 SQIVND (reference sequence). Between the trimmed V and J ends, which lost 6 bases and 0 bases, there was a span of 24 bases. This chain's CDR3 is CASRTPPGVAIRSGANVLTF. Written as DNA, the CDR3 is TGTGCCAGTAGGACCCCCCCCGGGGTGGCCATCCGCTCTGGGGCCAACGTCCTGACTTTC. The full variable domain, completed using reference TRBV19 and TRBJ2-6, is DGGITQSPKYLFRKEGQNVTLSCEQNLNHDAMYWYRQDPGQGLRLIYYSQIVNDFQKGDIAEGYSVSREKKESFPLTVTSAQKNPTAFYLCASRTPPGVAIRSGANVLTFGAGSRLTVL.

The genes are TRBV19 and TRBJ1-2, with 7 bases that match TRBD1. V shed 6 bases and J 5 bases; nucleotides not matched to a gene: 12. The germline V gene has CDR1 LNHDA and CDR2 SQIVND (reference sequence). This CDR3 has 15 residues. CDR3 bases: TGTGCCAGTAGCGATCCGGACAGGATTCGATATGGCTACACCTTC. Translation: CASSDPDRIRYGYTF.

The chain is built from TRBV4-1 and TRBJ2-7; D remains unclear. CDR3 length: 13 amino acids. Germline V CDR1 and CDR2: MGHRA, YSYEKL. With 0 bases removed from V and 0 bases from J, the gap between germline ends came to 3 bases. The CDR3 region is CASSQDRSYEQYF. Here the CDR3 DNA reads TGCGCCAGCAGCCAAGACCGCTCCTACGAGCAGTACTTC.